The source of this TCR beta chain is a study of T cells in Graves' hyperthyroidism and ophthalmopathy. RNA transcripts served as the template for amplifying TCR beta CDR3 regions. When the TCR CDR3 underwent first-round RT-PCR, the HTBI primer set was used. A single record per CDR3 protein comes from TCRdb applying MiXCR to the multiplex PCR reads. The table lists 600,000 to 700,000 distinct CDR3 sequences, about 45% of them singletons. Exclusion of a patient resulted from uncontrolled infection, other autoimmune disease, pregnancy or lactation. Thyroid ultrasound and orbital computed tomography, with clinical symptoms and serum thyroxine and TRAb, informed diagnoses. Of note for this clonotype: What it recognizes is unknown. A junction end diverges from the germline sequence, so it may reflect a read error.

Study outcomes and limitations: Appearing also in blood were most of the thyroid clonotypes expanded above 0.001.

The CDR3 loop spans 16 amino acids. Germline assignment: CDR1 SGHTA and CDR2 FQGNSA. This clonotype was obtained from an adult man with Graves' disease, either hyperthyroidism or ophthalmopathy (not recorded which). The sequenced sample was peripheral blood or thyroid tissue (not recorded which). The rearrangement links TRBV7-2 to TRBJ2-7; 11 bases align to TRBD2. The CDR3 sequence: CASSPGLADPSYEQYF. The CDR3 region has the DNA TGCGCCAGCAGCCCGGGACTAGCGGACCCCTCCTACGAGCAGTACTTC.